The TCR beta chain under discussion was sequenced for a study of chemoradiotherapy in HPV16-positive cancers. The method was immunoSEQ multiplex PCR; TCRdb's version includes in-frame clones alone and lacks a portion of them. The sample carries about 5,000 clones, roughly 77% recorded once. Germline CDR1 and CDR2: SGHTA and FQGNSA. This CDR3 is built from 13 residues. V was shortened by 3 bases and J by 2 bases, with 8 bases between the two germline ends. This clonotype originated in a human donor with HPV-associated anogenital cancer. Sequences were derived from tumor tissue, sampled from a patient who underwent chemoradiotherapy. The genes are TRBV7-2 and TRBJ2-7, with D tentatively TRBD1 (5 bases). CDR3 in amino acids: CASSFSRAYEQYF. The CDR3 DNA reads TGTGCCAGCAGCTTCTCCAGGGCCTACGAGCAGTACTTC.